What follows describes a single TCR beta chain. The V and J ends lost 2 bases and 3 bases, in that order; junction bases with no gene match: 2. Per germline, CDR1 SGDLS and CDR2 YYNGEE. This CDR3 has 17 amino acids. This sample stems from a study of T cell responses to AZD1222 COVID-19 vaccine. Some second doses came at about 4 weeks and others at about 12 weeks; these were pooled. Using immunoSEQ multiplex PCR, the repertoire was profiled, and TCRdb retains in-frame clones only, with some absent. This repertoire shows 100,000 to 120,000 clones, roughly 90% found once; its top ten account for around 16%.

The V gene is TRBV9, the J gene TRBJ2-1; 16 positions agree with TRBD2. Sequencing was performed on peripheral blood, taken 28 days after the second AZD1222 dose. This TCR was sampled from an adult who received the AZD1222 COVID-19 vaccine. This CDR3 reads CASSVGTSGRGYNEQFF. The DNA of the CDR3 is TGTGCCAGCAGCGTCGGGACTAGCGGGAGGGGCTACAATGAGCAGTTCTTC.